Shown below are 25 T cell receptor beta chains from a single sample sequenced in a study of early T cells in non-severe SARS-CoV-2 infection (dated by TCRdb to the early 2020s). Library creation used 5' RACE. This sample was sequenced with a NextSeq 500. TCRdb reran the public reads through fastp at Q25 and MiXCR, keeping productive beta chains. Rows matching on CDR3 protein sequence are summarized as one entry with the most common DNA and genes. Here the sample has 68,000 or so distinct CDR3 sequences; 10% to 15% occur a single time. The ten largest account for roughly 1.7% of the sample. Sample: whole blood. Receptors were obtained from an adult who was a healthcare worker with PCR-confirmed SARS-CoV-2 infection or an uninfected control (not recorded which).

This clonotype was seen at least ten times. The DNA for the CDR3 is TGTGCTAGTGGTTTGGTAAATCAGCCCCAGCATTTT. Translation gives CASGLVNQPQHF. The gene calls are TRBV12-5 and TRBJ1-5; D unresolved. Germline lookup yields CDR1 LGHNT and CDR2 FRNRAP. Trimming took off 0 bases at V and 4 bases at J, with 1 base between the two ends. This CDR3 region has 12 residues.

The genes are TRBV5-1 and TRBJ1-2; tentative D call: TRBD1 (5 bases). The CDR3 is made up of 14 amino acids. The V end was cut by 1 base, the J end by 8 bases, with 15 bases between. The V gene's germline CDR1 is SGHRS and CDR2 YFSETQ. The CDR3 coding sequence is TGCGCCAGCAGCTTGCTGGTCAGGGAGGAAGGCTACACCTTC. Protein sequence: CASSLLVREEGYTF.

The chain has TRBV7-9 and TRBJ2-7; 7 bases map to TRBD1. The CDR3 contains 18 residues. Unmatched junction bases numbered 15, after V lost 4 bases and J lost 0 bases. The germline V gene encodes CDR1 SEHNR and CDR2 FQNEAQ (reference sequence). The DNA for the CDR3 is TGTGCCAGCAGCTCTACGGGGTCCGGGACAGAGAGCTCCTACGAGCAGTACTTC. Its protein is CASSSTGSGTESSYEQYF.

The chain is built from TRBV11-2 and TRBJ2-7; D is tentatively TRBD1 or TRBD2 (5 bases each). The germline V gene encodes CDR1 SGHAT and CDR2 FQNNGV. V lost 0 bases, J lost 7 bases, and 16 bases lay in between. The CDR3 spans 15 residues. The CDR3 DNA sequence: TGTGCCAGCAGCTTAGAAGGAAGAGGGGCTGGAGAGCAGTACTTC. Translated, it gives CASSLEGRGAGEQYF.

This clonotype was detected only a few times. V is TRBV6-1 and J is TRBJ1-1; D might be TRBD1 (5 bases). The V gene lost 6 bases and the J gene lost 1 base, with 15 bases spanning the gap. This CDR3 comprises 15 residues. Germline CDR1 is MNHNS and CDR2 is SASEGT. In DNA, the CDR3 is TGTGCCAGCAGCAAAACACCGGACACGAACACTGAAGCTTTCTTT. Translated: CASSKTPDTNTEAFF.

This clonotype was counted between two and nine times. The chain uses TRBV6-2 or TRBV6-3 and TRBJ2-5; D may be TRBD2 (6 bases). V was pared by 4 bases and J by 5 bases, with 11 bases between. The CDR3 is 13 residues long. Germline V gene lookup returns CDR1 MNHEY and CDR2 SVGEGT. CDR3 bases: TGTGCCAGCAGTTGGGGACTTCGGGAGACCCAGTACTTC. Its translation is CASSWGLRETQYF.

This clonotype was counted ten times or more. V gene TRBV11-2 combines with J gene TRBJ2-1; no reliable D call. V lost 5 bases and J lost 6, with 8 bases in between. The germline V gene encodes CDR1 SGHAT and CDR2 FQNNGV. This CDR3 comprises 12 residues. CDR3 DNA: TGTGCCAGCAGCCTGATAAGCAATGAGCAGTTCTTC. Its protein is CASSLISNEQFF. The full variable domain, completed using reference TRBV11-2 and TRBJ2-1, is EAGVAQSPRYKIIEKRQSVAFWCNPISGHATLYWYQQILGQGPKLLIQFQNNGVVDDSQLPKDRFSAERLKGVDSTLKIQPAKLEDSAVYLCASSLISNEQFFGPGTRLTVL.

This clonotype was seen only a few times. V and J are TRBV11-2 and TRBJ2-3; D may match TRBD1 or TRBD2 (5 bases each). Trimming took 6 bases from V and 2 from J, leaving 21 bases between them. CDR1 is SGHAT and CDR2 is FQNNGV in the germline V gene. This CDR3 is built from 17 residues. CDR3 nucleotides: TGTGCCAGCAGATCCCTCCGGGACGCGGGTGTCACAGATACGCAGTATTTT. Translation gives CASRSLRDAGVTDTQYF.

There are a few counts of this clonotype. The chain combines TRBV7-9 with TRBJ1-1; D gene unclear. V gave up 4 bases and J gave up 1 base, with 10 bases separating them. Germline V gene lookup returns CDR1 SEHNR and CDR2 FQNEAQ (reference sequence). This CDR3 has 14 residues. The CDR3 region is CASSSGGSNTEAFF. CDR3 in DNA: TGTGCCAGCAGCTCCGGAGGGTCGAACACTGAAGCTTTCTTT.

J is TRBJ2-1 and V is TRBV29-1, with TRBD2 identical over 8 bases. Germline-derived CDR1 and CDR2 are SQVTM and ANQGSEA. The CDR3 has 13 residues. The CDR3 reads CRVGLDSYNEQFF. The CDR3 nucleotides read TGCAGGGTGGGACTAGATTCCTACAATGAGCAGTTCTTC.

This clonotype was detected only a few times. The chain couples TRBV5-1 to TRBJ1-6; D call uncertain. CDR3 length: 15 amino acids. The germline gives CDR1 SGHRS, CDR2 YFSETQ. The V end lost 0 bases, the J end lost 1 base, and 5 bases lay between the germline ends. CDR3 bases: TGCGCCAGCAGCTTGGCGACATCCTATAATTCACCCCTCCACTTT. Translated, it gives CASSLATSYNSPLHF.

This clonotype was observed once. The chain is built from TRBV5-1 and TRBJ2-7; D gene uncertain. Trimming cost V 5 bases and J 3 bases, with 18 bases left between them. Germline CDR1 reads SGHRS; CDR2 reads YFSETQ. The CDR3 totals 15 residues. CDR3 region: CASRVGSQNIYEQYF. CDR3 DNA: TGCGCCAGCAGAGTTGGCAGCCAAAACATCTACGAGCAGTACTTC.

The genes are TRBV12-3 or TRBV12-4 and TRBJ2-4; D remains unclear. The CDR3 has 12 residues. V dropped 2 bases and J dropped 3 bases, with 2 bases sitting between them. The CDR3 region is CASSLLKNIQYF. In DNA, the CDR3 is TGTGCCAGCAGTTTACTCAAAAACATTCAGTACTTC.

This chain joins TRBV30 and TRBJ1-2; 7 bases are a match to TRBD1. V shed 2 bases, J shed 6 bases, and the junction held 15 bases outside the gene matches. CDR3 length: 16 amino acids. CDR1 GTSNPN and CDR2 SVGIG come from the germline V gene (reference sequence). The CDR3 here is CAWSRFATGSPDGYTF. CDR3 coding DNA: TGTGCCTGGAGTCGGTTTGCGACAGGGTCCCCCGATGGCTACACCTTC.

This rearrangement joins TRBV20-1 to TRBJ2-6, with D unresolved. The CDR3 has 17 amino acids. V was shortened by 0 bases and J by 1 base, with 13 bases between the two germline ends. CDR1 is DFQATT and CDR2 is SNEGSKA in the germline V gene (reference sequence). In nucleotides, the CDR3 is TGCAGTGCTAGAGATAGTTGGCCCGGGTCTGGGGCCAACGTCCTGACTTTC. Its translation is CSARDSWPGSGANVLTF.

The V gene is TRBV6-1, the J gene TRBJ2-7, with no clear D. From germline, CDR1 is MNHNS and CDR2 SASEGT. Trimming took off 1 base at V and 5 bases at J, with 6 bases between the two ends. This CDR3 has 12 residues. CDR3 amino acids: CASSEVINEQYF. The DNA of the CDR3 is TGTGCCAGCAGTGAAGTGATAAACGAGCAGTACTTC.

The chain uses TRBV20-1 and TRBJ2-3; 8 nucleotides align to TRBD2. The CDR3 runs 16 residues. Germline V lookup: CDR1 DFQATT, CDR2 SNEGSKA (reference sequence). J gave up 0 bases and V 3 bases, and 8 bases lay outside the gene matches. As DNA, the CDR3 is TGCAGTGCTAGCCGAGCCCCGGGGGGGAGCACAGATACGCAGTATTTT. It is translated as CSASRAPGGSTDTQYF.

Notes on this clonotype: The junction and the germline gene differ at one end; a read error may be behind it. This chain connects TRBV6-5 to TRBJ2-5; D possibly corresponds to TRBD1 (5 bases). Germline values: CDR1 MNHEY, CDR2 SVGAGI. This CDR3 region has 14 residues. Here the CDR3 reads CTSTSRGTEETQYF. The CDR3 bases are TGTACCAGCACTTCAAGGGGAACTGAAGAGACCCAGTACTTC.

The genes are TRBV11-2 and TRBJ2-4, with 11 bases that match TRBD1. CDR3 length: 18 residues. Germline-derived CDR1 and CDR2 are SGHAT and FQNNGV. Germline trimming cut 4 bases from V and 2 bases from J; bases unmatched to any gene: 10. Here the CDR3 reads CASSSLWTGGRSKNIQYF. Written as DNA, the CDR3 is TGTGCCAGCAGCTCTCTTTGGACAGGGGGCCGATCCAAAAACATTCAGTACTTC.

This clonotype was seen a handful of times. J is TRBJ2-3 and V is TRBV10-2; either TRBD1 or TRBD2 may fit D (5 bases each). V was clipped by 7 bases and J by 0 bases, with 14 bases between them. Germline V gene lookup returns CDR1 WSHSY and CDR2 SAAADI. The CDR3 totals 15 residues. CDR3 bases: TGCGCCAGCAACCCGCAGGGAGCTAGCACAGATACGCAGTATTTT. It translates to CASNPQGASTDTQYF.

This clonotype was observed a few times. The rearrangement uses TRBV5-5 and TRBJ2-3; no definite D call. The CDR3 is 19 amino acids. V was cut by 6 bases and J by 8 bases, with 34 bases left in between. Germline-derived CDR1 and CDR2 are SGHKS and YYEKEE (reference sequence). The CDR3 spells CASNPRTLYDLSRVGTQYF. CDR3 sequence (DNA): TGTGCCAGCAACCCTCGTACCCTGTATGATCTTAGTCGCGTGGGTACGCAGTATTTT.

This clonotype was seen a few times. The limits of the CDR3 on the DNA are not certain, so only TCRdb's listed CDR3 is given. V gene TRBV7-5 combines with J gene TRBJ1-2; TRBD1 is the table's D call and was not checked against the DNA. TRBV7-5 is reported as a pseudogene. The CDR3 spans 17 residues, counting both ends. CDR3 region: CISVPEAPDSTNYGYTF.

This clonotype showed up just a few times. The rearrangement joins TRBV12-3 or TRBV12-4 to TRBJ2-3, with unresolved D. The CDR3 is 15 residues long. V gave up 5 bases and J gave up 6 bases, with 18 bases separating them. The CDR3 loop is CASSVFRPLGDTQYF. In nucleotides, the CDR3 is TGTGCCAGCAGTGTTTTTCGACCGCTCGGTGATACGCAGTATTTT.

This clonotype was seen a few times. The gene calls are TRBV9 and TRBJ2-1; D remains ambiguous. The V gene's germline CDR1 is SGDLS and CDR2 YYNGEE. The CDR3 has 11 amino acids. V was trimmed by 0 bases and J by 8 bases, leaving 3 bases between them. CDR3: CASSVGDEQFF. CDR3 in DNA: TGTGCCAGCAGCGTAGGGGATGAGCAGTTCTTC. The full variable domain, rest sourced from reference TRBV9 and TRBJ2-1, is DSGVTQTPKHLITATGQRVTLRCSPRSGDLSVYWYQQSLDQGLQFLIQYYNGEERAKGNILERFSAQQFPDLHSELNLSSLELGDSALYFCASSVGDEQFFGPGTRLTVL.

The chain couples TRBV6-5 to TRBJ2-1; no clear D. Germline values: CDR1 MNHEY, CDR2 SVGAGI. This CDR3 is 12 amino acids long. V was clipped by 6 bases and J by 4 bases, with 7 bases between them. The CDR3 loop is CASSSIYNEQFF. Here the CDR3 DNA reads TGTGCCAGCAGCTCAATTTACAATGAGCAGTTCTTC.